The next 12 T cell receptor beta chains were all read from a single sample in a study of technical replicates of blood from a few donors. Using immunoSEQ multiplex PCR, the repertoire was profiled, and TCRdb retains in-frame clones only, with some absent. The profile shows thousands of clones, 91% of them singletons. The sequenced material came from PBMCs. All receptors come from a human donor in good health.

The gene calls are TRBV28 and TRBJ1-1; a weak D match, TRBD1 (6 bases). The V gene's germline CDR1 is MDHEN and CDR2 SYDVKM. The CDR3 extends over 15 amino acids. Trimming shortened V by 6 bases and J by 4 bases, and 18 bases separated the two germline ends. DNA of the CDR3: TGTGCCAGCAGGCGACAGGAAGTTTTGAGCACTGAAGCTTTCTTT. It is translated as CASRRQEVLSTEAFF.

The chain has TRBV6-1 and TRBJ1-4; D gene unclear. CDR1 and CDR2 from the germline V gene are MNHNS and SASEGT. The length of the CDR3 is 14 residues. V was shortened by 6 bases and J by 7 bases, with 15 bases between the two germline ends. Here the CDR3 reads CASRMGGSGEKLFF. Written as DNA, the CDR3 is TGTGCCAGCAGGATGGGAGGCTCGGGTGAAAAACTGTTTTTT.

The chain has TRBV6-4 and TRBJ2-3; 7 nucleotides match TRBD2. Unmatched junction bases numbered 5, after V lost 0 bases and J lost 5 bases. Per the germline V gene, CDR1 is MRHNA and CDR2 is SNTAGT. This CDR3 region has 15 residues. The CDR3 DNA reads as TGTGCCAGCAGTGACTCTGGCGGGAGTGGAGATACGCAGTATTTT. This sequence encodes CASSDSGGSGDTQYF.

This clone was detected only once. The chain employs TRBV5-1 and TRBJ1-1; D call uncertain. V was trimmed by 0 bases and J by 1 base, leaving 13 bases between them. Germline CDR1 SGHRS, CDR2 YFSETQ. The CDR3 contains 16 residues. CDR3 loop: CASSLAPAGENTEAFF. CDR3 nucleotides: TGCGCCAGCAGCTTGGCCCCCGCGGGTGAGAACACTGAAGCTTTCTTT.

This clone has a single count. The chain's CDR3 is CASSEGAGEKLFF. Here the CDR3 DNA reads TGCGCCAGCAGCGAGGGGGCTGGTGAAAAACTGTTTTTT. V gene TRBV5-1 combines with J gene TRBJ1-4, with TRBD1 matching 7 bases. This CDR3 contains 13 residues. The V segment lost 4 bases and the J segment 7 bases; nucleotides outside the gene matches: 4. Germline CDR1 is SGHRS and CDR2 is YFSETQ.

The chain employs TRBV5-1 and TRBJ2-1; TRBD2 matches 10 bases. This CDR3 is 15 amino acids long. Germline loops: CDR1 SGHRS, CDR2 YFSETQ. J lost 8 bases, V lost 3 bases, and 8 bases had no gene match. The CDR3 loop is CASSSLAGAIDEQFF. As DNA, the CDR3 is TGCGCCAGCAGCTCTCTAGCGGGAGCCATCGATGAGCAGTTCTTC.

The chain combines TRBV10-2 with TRBJ2-7, with 12 bases fitting TRBD2. Germline CDR1 reads WSHSY; CDR2 reads SAAADI. This CDR3 is built from 14 residues. The trim removed 8 bases at V and 4 bases at J, leaving 6 bases unmatched. The CDR3 DNA sequence: TGCGCCAGCCGACTAGCGGGAGTAAATTACGAGCAGTACTTC. Protein sequence: CASRLAGVNYEQYF.

This clone was detected only once. The chain is built from TRBV7-9 and TRBJ2-2; D is unresolved. Germline loops: CDR1 SEHNR, CDR2 FQNEAQ (reference sequence). V lost 2 bases and J lost 6, with 19 bases in between. The CDR3 is 17 residues long. CDR3 sequence reads: CASSLLSPVDLAGELFF. The CDR3 DNA reads TGTGCCAGCAGCTTATTATCCCCCGTCGACTTGGCCGGGGAGCTGTTTTTT.

The chain joins TRBV5-1 to TRBJ2-7; a possible D gene is TRBD2 (5 bases). Germline CDR1 is SGHRS and CDR2 is YFSETQ. With 1 base removed from V and 4 bases from J, the gap between germline ends came to 18 bases. This CDR3 region has 16 residues. For the CDR3, the DNA is TGCGCCAGCAGCTTGCAAAGGTACCGGGAATTTTACGAGCAGTACTTC. Its protein is CASSLQRYREFYEQYF. Full variable domain (remainder filled in from reference TRBV5-1 and TRBJ2-7): KAGVTQTPRYLIKTRGQQVTLSCSPISGHRSVSWYQQTPGQGLQFLFEYFSETQRNKGNFPGRFSGRQFSNSRSEMNVSTLELGDSALYLCASSLQRYREFYEQYFGPGTRLTVT.

The chain joins TRBV2 to TRBJ2-3; TRBD2 matches 13 bases. The CDR3 contains 16 residues. Looked up from germline, CDR1 is SNHLY and CDR2 is FYNNEI. With 5 bases clipped from V and 4 bases from J, the junction kept 6 bases outside the gene matches. CDR3 sequence: CASSNGLAGAADTQYF. The CDR3 coding sequence is TGTGCCAGCAGTAATGGACTAGCGGGAGCCGCAGATACGCAGTATTTT.

This clone showed up just a few times. The chain has TRBV7-3 and TRBJ1-1, with D hard to call. With 0 bases removed from V and 5 bases from J, the gap between germline ends came to 7 bases. CDR1 and CDR2 (germline): SGHTA, FQGTGA. This CDR3 region has 13 residues. CDR3: CASSLTMRTEAFF. The CDR3 nucleotides are TGTGCCAGCAGCTTAACTATGAGGACTGAAGCTTTCTTT.

The V call is TRBV27, the J call TRBJ1-1; D gene unclear. Germline V gene data show CDR1 as MNHEY and CDR2 as SMNVEV (reference sequence). The CDR3 contains 13 residues. V was clipped by 2 bases and J by 2 bases, with 6 bases between them. CDR3 region: CASSLGLNTEAFF. DNA of the CDR3: TGTGCCAGCAGTTTAGGACTAAACACTGAAGCTTTCTTT.